The sequence of this TCR beta chain was determined in a study of blood T cell repertoires in COVID-19. Study information: The samples span acute and convalescent COVID-19 from the United States, Italy and Spain.

Germline values: CDR1 LGHNA, CDR2 YNFKEQ. There are 19 residues in the CDR3. Trimming removed 4 bases from V and 2 bases from J; junction bases left unmatched: 12. Authors' data handling: Amplification with reference gene primers provided the estimates of nucleated cell counts. The repertoire was sequenced with immunoSEQ multiplex PCR; TCRdb's copy has only in-frame clones and lacks some. That table is the source of V, J and clone size, and D and trimming were worked out from the DNA. The sample comprises about 61,000 clones, about 88% of which are singletons, and around a fifth rests with the top ten.

V usage is TRBV4-2 and J usage is TRBJ2-7; 15 bases fit TRBD2. The origin of this receptor is a woman in her fifties or sixties with active or convalescent COVID-19. The specimen was peripheral blood. CDR3 in DNA: TGTGCCAGCAGCCCCGGACTAGCGGGAGGGGTCCTGAAAACCTACGAGCAGTACTTC. It encodes CASSPGLAGGVLKTYEQYF.